Listed here is a single T cell receptor (beta chain). Its antigen is unknown. Expansion with viral peptide pools was applied to antigen-specific CD4+ T cells by the ViraFEST assay prior to sequencing. Following an approximately eleven-day culture, CD4+ T cells were purified. Cultures had half their medium replaced with IL-2 medium on days 3 and 7. This sample was taken from a study of vaccination effects on CD4 cells after COVID-19. Whole-study results and caveats: Just 1 of 255 vaccine-induced clones in healthy recipients was cross-reactive.

V lost 5 bases to trimming and J lost 4 bases, with 5 bases between them. The CDR3 is made up of 11 amino acids. CDR1 is SGHTA and CDR2 is FQGNSA in the germline V gene. The table came from immunoSEQ multiplex PCR; TCRdb's copy has only in-frame clones and leaves some out. The table records approximately 11,000 clones, just under 75% of them present only once. This sequence was found in a human donor who received a COVID-19 vaccine. Sequencing was performed on CD4+ T cells from PBMCs cultured with HCoV-229E spike peptides, taken before COVID-19 vaccination. This sequence joins TRBV7-2 and TRBJ1-2; D gene uncertain. In DNA, the CDR3 is TGTGCCAGCAGCAACACCTATGGCTACACCTTC. Translation gives CASSNTYGYTF.